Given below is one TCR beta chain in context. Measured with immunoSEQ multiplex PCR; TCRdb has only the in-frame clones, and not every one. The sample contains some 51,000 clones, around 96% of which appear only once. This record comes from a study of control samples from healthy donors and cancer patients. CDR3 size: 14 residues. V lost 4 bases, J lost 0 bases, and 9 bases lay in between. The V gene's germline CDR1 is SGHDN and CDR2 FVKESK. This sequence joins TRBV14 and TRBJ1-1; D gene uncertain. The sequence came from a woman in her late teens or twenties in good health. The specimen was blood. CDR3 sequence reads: CASSLRAVNTEAFF. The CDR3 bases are TGTGCCAGCAGCCTCCGGGCCGTGAACACTGAAGCTTTCTTT. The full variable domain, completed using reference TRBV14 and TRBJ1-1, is EAGVTQFPSHSVIEKGQTVTLRCDPISGHDNLYWYRRVMGKEIKFLLHFVKESKQDESGMPNNRFLAERTGGTYSTLKVQPAELEDSGVYFCASSLRAVNTEAFFGQGTRLTVV.